These 10 T cell receptor beta chains share one sample of origin, sequenced in a study of shared clonotypes between healthy human individuals. Produced via immunoSEQ multiplex PCR; TCRdb's table is partial and in-frame only. Of over 850,000 clones listed, 75% to 85% are singletons. The sample comprised memory CD4+ T cells from PBMCs. Noted subset: CD45RA-negative fraction. Receptors were obtained from a young man in good health. Some clones in this sample may be carry-over from other donors' samples.

This chain uses TRBV19 with TRBJ2-3; D unresolved. The CDR3 contains 13 residues. V was trimmed by 3 bases and J by 5 bases, leaving 9 bases between them. The V gene's germline CDR1 is LNHDA and CDR2 SQIVND (reference sequence). The CDR3 nucleotides are TGTGCCAGTAGTATCCTCGTTTTAGATACGCAGTATTTT. It translates to CASSILVLDTQYF.

The genes are TRBV5-4 and TRBJ1-1; D remains unclear. V lost 4 bases, J lost 1 base, and 17 bases lay in between. The CDR3 covers 16 residues. CDR1 and CDR2 (germline): SGHNT, YYREEE (reference sequence). CDR3 residues: CASSPQLGQRNTEAFF. The CDR3 bases are TGTGCCAGCAGCCCACAGCTTGGGCAGCGGAACACTGAAGCTTTCTTT.

The CDR3 bases are TGCGCCAGCAGCTTAGAACCAGATAAGAACACTGAAGCTTTCTTT. Encoded protein: CASSLEPDKNTEAFF. The gene calls are TRBV5-1 and TRBJ1-1, with D unclear. Per germline, CDR1 SGHRS and CDR2 YFSETQ. V was pared by 2 bases and J by 1 base, with 12 bases between. The CDR3 length is 15 residues.

As DNA, the CDR3 is TGCAGCGTGCCAGGGGAGCGGGGCACTGAAGCTTTCTTT. Its translation is CSVPGERGTEAFF. The V gene is TRBV29-1, the J gene TRBJ1-1; weak D call: TRBD1 (6 bases). Trimming left V 6 bases short and J 4 bases short, with 15 bases between. This CDR3 has 13 amino acids. Germline V lookup: CDR1 SQVTM, CDR2 ANQGSEA. The full variable domain, rest sourced from reference TRBV29-1 and TRBJ1-1, is SAVISQKPSRDICQRGTSLTIQCQVDSQVTMMFWYRQQPGQSLTLIATANQGSEATYESGFVIDKFPISRPNLTFSTLTVSNMSPEDSSIYLCSVPGERGTEAFFGQGTRLTVV.

The chain uses TRBV5-5 and TRBJ1-4; the D is unclear. V was pared by 1 base and J by 4 bases, with 17 bases between. CDR1 is SGHKS, CDR2 YYEKEE, per germline (reference sequence). The CDR3 runs 17 residues. The CDR3: CASSLSQSGRNNEKLFF. In DNA form, the CDR3 reads TGTGCCAGCAGCTTGAGTCAATCAGGACGGAATAATGAAAAACTGTTTTTT.

This clone has a count of ten or more. The V gene is TRBV5-5, the J gene TRBJ1-1, with D hard to call. Trimming took off 4 bases at V and 1 base at J, with 11 bases between the two ends. CDR1 is SGHKS and CDR2 is YYEKEE in the germline V gene (reference sequence). The CDR3 runs 14 residues. The CDR3 protein is CASSPRAENTEAFF. The CDR3 DNA is TGTGCCAGCAGCCCCCGGGCGGAGAACACTGAAGCTTTCTTT.

The chain links TRBV28 to TRBJ2-5, with a weak D call TRBD2 (6 bases). This CDR3 is 16 amino acids long. From germline, CDR1 is MDHEN and CDR2 SYDVKM. The V end lost 4 bases, the J end lost 5 bases, and 20 bases lay between the germline ends. The CDR3 region has the DNA TGTGCCAGCAGTTACCCCGCCAAGGAGGGGAGGGAGACCCAGTACTTC. Its translation is CASSYPAKEGRETQYF. The whole variable domain, remainder taken from reference TRBV28 and TRBJ2-5, is DVKVTQSSRYLVKRTGEKVFLECVQDMDHENMFWYRQDPGLGLRLIYFSYDVKMKEKGDIPEGYSVSREKKERFSLILESASTNQTSMYLCASSYPAKEGRETQYFGPGTRLLVL.

This clone was seen only once. This chain connects TRBV27 to TRBJ1-4; a possible D gene is TRBD1 (6 bases). The CDR3 runs to 16 residues. Looked up from germline, CDR1 is MNHEY and CDR2 is SMNVEV (reference sequence). V lost 5 bases to trimming and J lost 4 bases, with 17 bases between them. CDR3 in amino acids: CASSRRQVTSNEKLFF. CDR3 sequence (DNA): TGTGCCAGCAGTAGAAGACAGGTTACTAGTAATGAAAAACTGTTTTTT.

The V gene is TRBV11-2, the J gene TRBJ2-3, with D perhaps matching TRBD2 (5 bases). V was trimmed by 1 base and J by 2 bases, leaving 7 bases between them. The CDR3 loop spans 14 amino acids. From germline, CDR1 is SGHAT and CDR2 FQNNGV. The CDR3 spells CASSLVRDTDTQYF. Written as DNA, the CDR3 is TGTGCCAGCAGCTTAGTTCGGGACACAGATACGCAGTATTTT.

The chain carries TRBV5-1 and TRBJ2-7; either TRBD1 or TRBD2 may supply D (5 bases each). CDR1 is SGHRS, CDR2 YFSETQ, per germline. Trimming left V 4 bases short and J 0 bases short, with 8 bases between. This CDR3 has 13 amino acids. CDR3 region: CASSTGRSYEQYF. The CDR3 nucleotides are TGCGCCAGCAGCACGGGACGCTCCTACGAGCAGTACTTC. Together with reference TRBV5-1 and TRBJ2-7, the CDR3 gives the full variable domain: KAGVTQTPRYLIKTRGQQVTLSCSPISGHRSVSWYQQTPGQGLQFLFEYFSETQRNKGNFPGRFSGRQFSNSRSEMNVSTLELGDSALYLCASSTGRSYEQYFGPGTRLTVT.